These T cell receptor beta chains were read from a single sample in a study of metastatic and nonmetastatic thyroid tumors. TCRdb used MiXCR to call clones anew from the PCR reads. The sample shows approximately 35,000 clones, 14% to 15% of them seen only once. The sequenced material came from blood. These receptors originate from a male donor with papillary thyroid cancer or a benign thyroid nodule (not recorded which). Some clones in this sample may be carry-over from other donors' samples. Both conserved end residues are part of each CDR3. Fields, in order: CDR3 protein, CDR3 DNA, J gene, clone size, V gene, D gene. D genes are given only for firm matches. Where a row states a size, it is once, few, many or the class of an expanded clone; other rows omit it.

CASSDSMEGTSVAFHPYEQYF,TGTGCCAGCAGTGACTCGATGGAAGGGACTAGCGTAGCCTTCCACCCCTACGAGCAGTACTTC,TRBJ2-7,many,TRBV6-4,TRBD2
CASSQEPYNRKETQYF,TGTGCCAGCAGCCAAGAACCGTATAATAGGAAAGAGACCCAGTACTTC,TRBJ2-5,many,TRBV3-1,.
CSARTGINTEAFF,TGCAGTGCTCGGACAGGGATTAACACTGAAGCTTTCTTT,TRBJ1-1,.,TRBV20-1,TRBD1
CASSSSDPGAQYF,TGTGCCAGCAGCTCTAGCGACCCAGGGGCCCAGTACTTC,TRBJ2-5,many,TRBV3-1,.
CAISPHRWSLTYEQYF,TGTGCCATCAGTCCCCACAGGTGGAGTCTTACCTACGAGCAGTACTTC,TRBJ2-7,.,TRBV28,.
CASGYPTGGADTQYF,TGTGCCAGCGGTTACCCGACAGGGGGTGCAGATACGCAGTATTTT,TRBJ2-3,many,TRBV27,TRBD1
CASSLRDRSSYTF,TGTGCCAGTAGCCTCCGGGACAGGTCGTCCTACACCTTC,TRBJ1-2,many,TRBV19,TRBD1
CASSLSGSEKLFF,TGTGCCAGCAGCTTATCGGGAAGTGAAAAACTGTTTTTT,TRBJ1-4,many,TRBV7-9,.
CAWSMGVDSYGYTF,TGTGCCTGGAGTATGGGGGTTGACAGCTATGGCTACACCTTC,TRBJ1-2,few,TRBV30,.
CASNSFTGSEAFF,TGTGCCAGCAACAGCTTTACAGGGAGCGAAGCTTTCTTT,TRBJ1-1,many,TRBV6-1,.
CAISELQGNEQFF,TGTGCCATCAGTGAGCTGCAGGGCAATGAGCAGTTCTTC,TRBJ2-1,many,TRBV10-3,.
CASRLQGVNEQYF,TGTGCCAGCAGGCTACAGGGGGTTAACGAGCAGTACTTC,TRBJ2-7,many,TRBV2,TRBD1
CASSLAWSSYEQYF,TGCGCCAGCAGCTTGGCTTGGTCCTCCTACGAGCAGTACTTC,TRBJ2-7,many,TRBV5-1,.
CASSYLTGSNTEAFF,TGTGCCAGCAGCTATTTGACAGGGTCGAACACTGAAGCTTTCTTT,TRBJ1-1,many,TRBV7-6,TRBD1
CASILSTGDKAGYTF,TGTGCCAGCATCTTAAGCACGGGGGATAAGGCGGGCTACACCTTC,TRBJ1-2,.,TRBV7-3,.
CATSDLGRGLGTGELFF,TGTGCCACCAGTGATTTGGGCCGGGGACTAGGCACCGGGGAGCTGTTTTTT,TRBJ2-2,many,TRBV24-1,TRBD2